This TCR beta chain was recorded in a study of T cell responses to AZD1222 COVID-19 vaccine. As concerns this clone: Its antigen remains unknown.

V trimming: 3 bases; J trimming: 1 base; junction bases outside the gene matches: 8. The germline V gene has CDR1 MDHEN and CDR2 SYDVKM. The CDR3 runs to 17 residues. Produced via immunoSEQ multiplex PCR; TCRdb's table is partial and in-frame only. The table shows 90,000 to 120,000 clones, with 70% to 90% occurring only once. Study-level results: Baseline antibody screening turned up just six or seven seropositive AZD1222 recipients. Unmutated variant regions are reportedly targeted by nearly half of spike-specific TCRs. Increases in Spike-specific TCR breadth and depth were seen after two AZD1222 doses. Researchers took repertoire samples only after the peak T cell response had come.

The sample here was peripheral blood, taken 28 days after the second AZD1222 dose. The sequence derives from an adult who received the AZD1222 COVID-19 vaccine. V usage is TRBV28 and J usage is TRBJ2-5, with 10 bases lining up with TRBD1. The CDR3 coding sequence is TGTGCCAGCAGTTTTTACCGGACAGGGGGGTTCCAAGAGACCCAGTACTTC. Its translation: CASSFYRTGGFQETQYF.